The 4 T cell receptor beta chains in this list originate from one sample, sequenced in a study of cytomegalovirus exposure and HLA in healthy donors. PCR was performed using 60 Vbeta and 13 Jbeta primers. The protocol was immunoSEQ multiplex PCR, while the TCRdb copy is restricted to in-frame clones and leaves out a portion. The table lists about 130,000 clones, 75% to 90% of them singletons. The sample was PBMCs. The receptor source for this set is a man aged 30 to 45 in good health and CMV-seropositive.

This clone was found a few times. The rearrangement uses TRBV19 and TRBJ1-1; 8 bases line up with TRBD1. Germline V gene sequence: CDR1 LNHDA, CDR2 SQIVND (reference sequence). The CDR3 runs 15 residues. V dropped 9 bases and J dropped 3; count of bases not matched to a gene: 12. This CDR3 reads CASRGTGEVYTEAFF. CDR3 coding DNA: TGTGCCAGCCGCGGGACAGGTGAGGTATACACTGAAGCTTTCTTT.

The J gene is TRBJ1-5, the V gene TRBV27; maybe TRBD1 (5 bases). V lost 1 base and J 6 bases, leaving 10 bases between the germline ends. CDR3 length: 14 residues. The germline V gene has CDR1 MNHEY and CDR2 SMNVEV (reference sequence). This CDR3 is CASSLLGTGQPQHF. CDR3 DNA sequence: TGTGCCAGCAGTTTATTGGGGACTGGTCAGCCCCAGCATTTT.

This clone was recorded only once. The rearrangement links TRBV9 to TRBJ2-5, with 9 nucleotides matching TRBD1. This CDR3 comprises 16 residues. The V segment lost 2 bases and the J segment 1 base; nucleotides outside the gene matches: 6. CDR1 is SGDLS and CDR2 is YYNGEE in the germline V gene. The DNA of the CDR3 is TGTGCCAGCAGCGTCAACCCGGGACAGGGCCAAGAGACCCAGTACTTC. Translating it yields CASSVNPGQGQETQYF.

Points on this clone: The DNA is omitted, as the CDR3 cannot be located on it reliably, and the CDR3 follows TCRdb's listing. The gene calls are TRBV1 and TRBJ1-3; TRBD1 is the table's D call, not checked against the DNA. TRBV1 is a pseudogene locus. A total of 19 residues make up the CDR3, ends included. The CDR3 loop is CTSSQVRDRDVGTGNTIYF.